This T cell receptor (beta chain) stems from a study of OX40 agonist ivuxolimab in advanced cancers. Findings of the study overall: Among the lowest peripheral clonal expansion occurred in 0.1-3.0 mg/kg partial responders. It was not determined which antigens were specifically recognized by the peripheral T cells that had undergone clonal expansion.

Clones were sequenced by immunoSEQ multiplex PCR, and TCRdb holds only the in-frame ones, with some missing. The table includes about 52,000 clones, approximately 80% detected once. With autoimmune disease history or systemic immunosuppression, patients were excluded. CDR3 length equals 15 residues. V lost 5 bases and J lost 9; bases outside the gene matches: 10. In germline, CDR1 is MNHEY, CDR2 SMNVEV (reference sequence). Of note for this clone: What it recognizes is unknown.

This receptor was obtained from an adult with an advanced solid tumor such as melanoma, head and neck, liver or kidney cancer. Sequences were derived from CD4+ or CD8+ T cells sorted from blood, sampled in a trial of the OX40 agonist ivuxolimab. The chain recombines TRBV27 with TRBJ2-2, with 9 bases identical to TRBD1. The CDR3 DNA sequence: TGTGCCAGCAGTCCTGGGACAGGGAGGGGCAGGGAGCTGTTTTTT. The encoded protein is CASSPGTGRGRELFF.